These 28 T cell receptor beta chains originate from one sample sequenced in a study of blood T cell repertoires in COVID-19. The repertoire was sequenced with immunoSEQ multiplex PCR; TCRdb's copy has only in-frame clones and lacks some. The sample shows 120,000 to 150,000 clones, under 85% of them seen only once. The specimen was peripheral blood. The receptors stem from a human donor in a cohort sampled during active COVID-19.

The rearrangement uses TRBV2 and TRBJ2-5, with D perhaps TRBD2 (5 bases). CDR3 size: 13 residues. Germline V gives CDR1 SNHLY, CDR2 FYNNEI. The germline V and J ends were trimmed by 6 bases and 4 bases, with 12 bases remaining between them. This CDR3 is CASRMGVGETQYF. In nucleotides, the CDR3 is TGTGCCAGCAGAATGGGAGTTGGAGAGACCCAGTACTTC. The variable domain in full, with the rest retrieved from reference TRBV2 and TRBJ2-5, is EPEVTQTPSHQVTQMGQEVILRCVPISNHLYFYWYRQILGQKVEFLVSFYNNEISEKSEIFDDQFSVERPDGSNFTLKIRSTKLEDSAMYFCASRMGVGETQYFGPGTRLLVL.

This chain uses TRBV21-1 with TRBJ1-2. TRBV21-1 is a listed pseudogene. This CDR3 contains 10 residues. CDR3 loop: CASRRRGYTF. CDR3 in DNA: TGTGCCAGCCGCCGGAGGGGCTACACCTTC.

Note on this clone: No conserved phenylalanine or tryptophan ends this CDR3, so it is likely a read error. Because the CDR3's place on the DNA is in doubt, the DNA is left out and the CDR3 is given as listed by TCRdb. V gene TRBV28 combines with J gene TRBJ1-1; whether TRBD1, the table's D call, matches the DNA was not checked. Germline V gene lookup returns CDR1 MDHEN and CDR2 SYDVKM. Counting both end residues, the CDR3 totals 12 amino acids. The CDR3 spells CASSLQQGALLS.

The chain uses TRBV19 and TRBJ2-5; 7 bases match TRBD2. V gave up 6 bases and J gave up 4 bases; unmatched junction bases: 11. Germline CDR1 and CDR2: LNHDA and SQIVND (reference sequence). The CDR3 extends over 15 amino acids. Written as DNA, the CDR3 is TGTGCCAGTAGGGAAGCGGGGAAGGCCCCAGAGACCCAGTACTTC. This codes for CASREAGKAPETQYF.

The chain links TRBV7-8 to TRBJ2-1; 7 nucleotides agree with TRBD1. Germline trimming cut 3 bases from V and 4 bases from J; bases unmatched to any gene: 6. The length of the CDR3 is 15 residues. Germline CDR1 SGHVS, CDR2 FQNEAQ. CDR3 in DNA: TGTGCCAGCAGCTTCAGGGACAGACTTTACAATGAGCAGTTCTTC. Protein sequence: CASSFRDRLYNEQFF.

A single count supports this clone. The chain has TRBV7-2 and TRBJ2-7, with 8 bases aligning to TRBD2. CDR3 length: 14 residues. The ends lost 6 bases at V and 7 bases at J; junction bases unmatched: 11. The germline CDR1 and CDR2 sequences are SGHTA and FQGNSA. The CDR3 sequence is CASRTAAGGGEQYF. DNA of the CDR3: TGTGCCAGCAGAACTGCGGCGGGAGGAGGAGAGCAGTACTTC.

The chain combines TRBV28 with TRBJ2-4; 7 bases agree with TRBD1. V lost 6 bases, J lost 0 bases, and 29 bases stayed unmatched. Germline-derived CDR1 and CDR2 are MDHEN and SYDVKM. The CDR3 is made up of 23 amino acids. The CDR3 sequence: CASSLRIPGQPKGGFLAKNIQYF. As DNA, the CDR3 is TGTGCCAGCAGCCTGAGGATACCCGGACAGCCCAAAGGGGGCTTTTTAGCCAAAAACATTCAGTACTTC. Combining the CDR3 with reference TRBV28 and TRBJ2-4 gives the whole variable domain DVKVTQSSRYLVKRTGEKVFLECVQDMDHENMFWYRQDPGLGLRLIYFSYDVKMKEKGDIPEGYSVSREKKERFSLILESASTNQTSMYLCASSLRIPGQPKGGFLAKNIQYFGAGTRLSVL.

The rearrangement links TRBV11-3 to TRBJ1-1; 7 nucleotides agree with TRBD1. Looked up from germline, CDR1 is SGHNT and CDR2 is YENEEA. The CDR3 is 14 amino acids. V trimming: 5 bases; J trimming: 0 bases; junction bases outside the gene matches: 3. CDR3 region: CASSPQGMNTEAFF. The DNA of the CDR3 is TGTGCCAGCAGCCCACAGGGGATGAACACTGAAGCTTTCTTT.

This clone was counted once. The genes are TRBV7-2 and TRBJ2-5, with D perhaps TRBD2 (5 bases). Germline CDR1 and CDR2: SGHTA and FQGNSA. There are 18 residues in the CDR3. V lost 1 base and J lost 5, with 23 bases in between. CDR3 bases: TGTGCCAGCAGCTTAGGAGCTCGGATCGGGCTAGCTTGGGAGACCCAGTACTTC. The encoded protein is CASSLGARIGLAWETQYF.

This chain connects TRBV2 to TRBJ2-3; 7 positions agree with TRBD2. Trimming cost V 6 bases and J 4 bases; bases outside gene matches: 16. This CDR3 is 17 amino acids long. Germline CDR1 SNHLY, CDR2 FYNNEI. The CDR3 coding sequence is TGTGCCAGCAGGGTGGGGGGGAATAGGAAGGGACCAGATACGCAGTATTTT. Amino acid sequence: CASRVGGNRKGPDTQYF.

The chain employs TRBV30 and TRBJ1-1; TRBD1 matches 8 bases. The germline V gene encodes CDR1 GTSNPN and CDR2 SVGIG (reference sequence). V lost 2 bases and J lost 3; bases outside the gene matches: 5. The CDR3 consists of 14 residues. In DNA form, the CDR3 reads TGTGCCTGGAGTAGGGACAGGAGGTACACTGAAGCTTTCTTT. Translating gives CAWSRDRRYTEAFF.

This rearrangement joins TRBV6-5 to TRBJ1-2; D is possibly TRBD1 (6 bases). Germline lookup yields CDR1 MNHEY and CDR2 SVGAGI. This CDR3 spans 14 amino acids. Trimming stripped 7 bases from V and 4 bases from J, with 16 bases between. In DNA, the CDR3 is TGTGCCAGCACACCCAGGGGTCCCCTCTATGGCTACACCTTC. Its translation is CASTPRGPLYGYTF.

The rearrangement links TRBV5-1 to TRBJ2-5; D is unresolved. Germline V gene lookup returns CDR1 SGHRS and CDR2 YFSETQ. Trimming cost V 1 base and J 2 bases, with 9 bases left between them. The CDR3 spans 14 residues. CDR3 bases: TGCGCCAGCAGCTTGTCGGCAGGTCAAGAGACCCAGTACTTC. This encodes CASSLSAGQETQYF.

In this sample, this clone turned up once. V is TRBV18 and J is TRBJ2-5; maybe TRBD1 (5 bases). V was pared by 3 bases and J by 0 bases, with 11 bases between. Germline assignment: CDR1 KGHSH and CDR2 LQKENI. CDR3 length: 15 residues. The CDR3 DNA follows: TGTGCCAGCTCACCGGACCAGGGAAACCAAGAGACCCAGTACTTC. This gives the protein CASSPDQGNQETQYF.

This clone was detected once. J is TRBJ1-5 and V is TRBV6-6, with a weak D call TRBD1 (6 bases). V dropped 5 bases and J dropped 5 bases, with 10 bases sitting between them. The germline V gene encodes CDR1 MNHNY and CDR2 SVGAGI (reference sequence). The CDR3 loop spans 13 amino acids. The CDR3 region has the DNA TGTGCCAGCAGTCTACAGGGTTATCAGCCCCAGCATTTT. This codes for CASSLQGYQPQHF.

CDR3 residues: CASSPSRREGPSNNTQYF. DNA of the CDR3: TGTGCCAGCAGCCCCTCCCGCCGGGAGGGCCCTTCAAACAATACGCAGTATTTT. The V gene is TRBV7-9, the J gene TRBJ2-3, with 8 bases identical to TRBD2. The CDR3 is 18 amino acids. Germline values: CDR1 SEHNR, CDR2 FQNEAQ (reference sequence). The junction had 20 bases not matched to a gene; V was cut back by 5 bases and J by 7 bases. Variable domain in full (rest from reference TRBV7-9 and TRBJ2-3): DTGVSQNPRHKITKRGQNVTFRCDPISEHNRLYWYRQTLGQGPEFLTYFQNEAQLEKSRLLSDRFSAERPKGSFSTLEIQRTEQGDSAMYLCASSPSRREGPSNNTQYFGPGTRLTVL.

The chain carries TRBV6-2 or TRBV6-3 and TRBJ2-2; 7 bases align to TRBD1. This CDR3 region has 14 residues. The germline V gene encodes CDR1 MNHEY and CDR2 SVGEGT. V shed 4 bases and J 6 bases; nucleotides not matched to a gene: 5. The CDR3 protein is CASSSGGGAGELFF. CDR3 bases: TGTGCCAGCAGTTCAGGGGGTGGGGCCGGGGAGCTGTTTTTT.

This clone was picked up one time. The chain couples TRBV27 to TRBJ2-7, with 8 bases fitting TRBD1. There are 14 residues in the CDR3. The V segment lost 3 bases and the J segment 3 bases; nucleotides outside the gene matches: 4. The germline V gene has CDR1 MNHEY and CDR2 SMNVEV (reference sequence). The CDR3 DNA sequence: TGTGCCAGCAGTTTCCAGGGGGCGAGCTACGAGCAGTACTTC. Amino acid sequence: CASSFQGASYEQYF.

The chain uses TRBV19 and TRBJ1-2; 9 nucleotides agree with TRBD1. The CDR3 contains 16 residues. Germline CDR1 is LNHDA and CDR2 is SQIVND (reference sequence). J was trimmed by 8 bases and V by 4 bases; bases with no gene match: 14. The chain's CDR3 is CASSTPRKTGGSGYTF. In DNA form, the CDR3 reads TGTGCCAGTAGTACCCCCCGAAAGACAGGGGGATCCGGCTACACCTTC.

The V gene is TRBV19, the J gene TRBJ2-2; 11 bases map to TRBD2. The J segment lost 6 bases and the V segment lost 5 bases, leaving 11 bases of the junction unmatched. The V gene's germline CDR1 is LNHDA and CDR2 SQIVND (reference sequence). The CDR3 extends over 17 amino acids. The CDR3 nucleotides are TGTGCCAGTAGTTCCCAAGTTAGCGGGAGGGCAGCCGGGGAGCTGTTTTTT. Residues: CASSSQVSGRAAGELFF.

The rearrangement joins TRBV2 to TRBJ2-7, with 14 positions matching TRBD2. V shed 5 bases, J shed 2 bases, and the junction held 2 bases outside the gene matches. In germline, CDR1 is SNHLY, CDR2 FYNNEI. This CDR3 has 15 amino acids. DNA of the CDR3: TGTGCCAGCAGTCCGGGACTAGCGGGAGCCTACGAGCAGTACTTC. It specifies CASSPGLAGAYEQYF.

This rearrangement joins TRBV7-3 to TRBJ2-3; maybe TRBD2 (6 bases). The CDR3 is 14 residues long. CDR1 is SGHTA and CDR2 is FQGTGA in the germline V gene. The V gene lost 5 bases and the J gene lost 4 bases, with 13 bases spanning the gap. As DNA, the CDR3 is TGTGCCAGCAGCCATCGGGAGCAATCAGATACGCAGTATTTT. It is translated as CASSHREQSDTQYF.

The chain carries TRBV6-6 and TRBJ1-5; tentatively, D is TRBD1 (6 bases). Germline assignment: CDR1 MNHNY and CDR2 SVGAGI (reference sequence). The ends were cut back, 5 bases at V and 4 bases at J, with 12 bases in the middle. This CDR3 comprises 14 residues. CDR3: CASSKNRVNQPQHF. CDR3 DNA: TGTGCCAGCAGTAAAAACAGGGTGAATCAGCCCCAGCATTTT.

The rearrangement joins TRBV7-9 to TRBJ2-3; perhaps TRBD2 as D (5 bases). V gave up 5 bases and J gave up 1 base, with 10 bases separating them. The CDR3 runs to 14 residues. The germline CDR1 and CDR2 sequences are SEHNR and FQNEAQ (reference sequence). This CDR3 is CASSPVGGTDTQYF. CDR3 DNA sequence: TGTGCCAGCAGCCCCGTCGGGGGCACAGATACGCAGTATTTT.

This chain uses TRBV6-1 with TRBJ1-6; 10 bases map to TRBD1. Germline V gene data show CDR1 as MNHNS and CDR2 as SASEGT. CDR3 length: 17 residues. V gave up 3 bases and J gave up 8 bases; unmatched junction bases: 10. CDR3 sequence: CASSDRPGTGAYSPLHF. DNA for the CDR3: TGTGCCAGCAGTGACCGTCCCGGGACAGGGGCTTATTCACCCCTCCACTTT.

The chain's CDR3 is CASSLTGGSSYEQYF. The CDR3 DNA reads as TGTGCCAGCAGTCTTACAGGGGGAAGTTCCTACGAGCAGTACTTC. V and J are TRBV6-5 and TRBJ2-7; 8 positions agree with TRBD1. The J segment lost 1 base and the V segment lost 5 bases, leaving 7 bases of the junction unmatched. The germline V gene has CDR1 MNHEY and CDR2 SVGAGI. The CDR3 is made up of 15 amino acids.

The chain has TRBV6-5 and TRBJ2-7; 9 bases are shared with TRBD1. V shed 0 bases and J 2 bases; nucleotides not matched to a gene: 2. CDR3 length equals 15 residues. Per germline, CDR1 MNHEY and CDR2 SVGAGI. This CDR3 is CASSYSRTGAYEQYF. The CDR3 DNA sequence: TGTGCCAGCAGTTACTCCCGGACAGGGGCCTACGAGCAGTACTTC.

This chain uses TRBV30 with TRBJ1-2, with a possible D match to TRBD1 (6 bases). The CDR3 has 13 amino acids. Germline V gene lookup returns CDR1 GTSNPN and CDR2 SVGIG (reference sequence). V was trimmed by 0 bases and J by 3 bases, leaving 8 bases between them. CDR3 sequence reads: CAWSVRGDYGYTF. The CDR3 region has the DNA TGTGCCTGGAGTGTCAGGGGCGACTATGGCTACACCTTC.